This T cell receptor beta chain is drawn from a study of regulatory T cells in long-lasting Graves disease (dated by TCRdb to the early 2020s). For the wider study: Persistent Graves' disease was defined as persistently positive TSH receptor autoantibodies together with antithyroid drug treatment for over 5 years. Peripheral blood TCR sequencing and RNA sequencing compared persistent Graves' disease patients with newly diagnosed Graves' disease patients. A total of 35 or so samples were covered by TCR sequencing, comprising some 13 persistent and approximately 20 newly diagnosed Graves' disease patients. The study was registered as a clinical trial and conducted in China. Antithyroid drugs had been taken for ten to twelve years on average by persistent Graves' disease patients in the clinical cohort.

The time point label corresponds to: persistent/refractory GD, antithyroid drugs over 5 years with positive TRAb. RNA was extracted from PBMCs in TRIzol for both TCR sequencing and RNA sequencing. The diagnosis of Graves' disease was made according to American Thyroid Association guidelines. Patients for the study were recruited at an endocrinology department in Xi'an, China. Each patient gave about 10 milliliters of peripheral blood, collected in an EDTA anticoagulant tube. PBMCs were isolated by Ficoll Paque Plus density gradient separation without further T cell sorting. An Agilent 2100 Bioanalyzer and agarose gel were used to assess RNA quality, and a NanoDrop 2000 was used to measure RNA concentration. Taken from the germline V gene, the CDR1 and CDR2 loops are LGHNA and YSLEER. There are 18 amino acids in the CDR3, from cysteine to phenylalanine inclusive. The entry retains the CDR3 DNA only, 54 bases that are in frame from base 1. V ends up 5 bases short and J 4 bases short, with an unmatched junction base count of 20.

Library method: multiplex PCR. The sequencing machine was an Illumina HiSeq 4000. CDR3 regions were amplified by Arm-PCR with iRepertoire HTBI primers to construct TCR beta libraries. Gel purification was performed on PCR products prior to sequencing. The study's processing was this. Gene usage analysis of CDR3 amino acid clonotypes relied on the 62 TRBV and 14 TRBJ segments identified across samples. Filtered high-quality paired reads were merged into contigs using COPE and FqMerger. BLAST was used to align contigs to IMGT TRBV, TRBD and TRBJ reference genes, with CDR3 defined following IMGT. Clonotypes above 0.1% frequency were classified as highly expanded clones. Repertoire diversity was measured by Shannon entropy, and V-J evenness by the Gini coefficient. A clonotype was considered public if more than one individual shared it. TCRdb took the public reads, trimmed them with fastp at Q25, ran MiXCR for clone calling and kept in-frame beta chains. Each CDR3 protein appears once, grouped with its most common genes and DNA. The V and J calls reflect TCRdb's pipeline rather than the authors' work. Here the sample has under 500,000 distinct CDR3 sequences; 20% occur a single time. The top ten clones comprise less than 25% of the sample.

Comment on this clonotype: It lacks a known antigen. There are no base qualities to consult, and no much larger clone falls within one base.

The full study reports these points: TRBV28, TRBJ1-2 and TRBJ2-5 were preferentially used in persistent disease, while TRBV20-1 and TRBJ2-1 were favored in newly diagnosed disease. The authors noted that the small sample size was a limitation that may lower accuracy. Compared with newly diagnosed patients, patients with persistent Graves' disease had lower TCR Shannon entropy and fewer highly expanded clones, which suggests clonal expansion. Sequencing and analysis were limited to the TCR beta chain. Persistent patients shared more public clonotypes among themselves (around 3,000) than newly diagnosed patients did (over 950). Peripheral blood alone was examined, since thyroid tissue, which constituted the primary lesion, could not be accessed.

The chain employs TRBV4-3 and TRBJ2-7; 7 bases in the middle match TRBD1. The clonotype originates from a female donor with Graves disease. The sample consisted of peripheral blood mononuclear cells (PBMCs), taken when the disease was refractory, from a patient treated with antithyroid drugs. CDR3 loop: CASSEGGFTGIGWYEQYF. The bases read TGCGCCAGCAGCGAAGGGGGCTTTACCGGGATAGGGTGGTACGAGCAGTACTTC.